This entry lists 20 T cell receptor beta chains sequenced from one sample in a study of OX40 agonist ivuxolimab in advanced cancers. TCRdb's copy holds only in-frame clones and misses some; the assay was immunoSEQ multiplex PCR. The table lists tens of thousands of clones, about 91% of them singletons. This material consisted of CD4+ or CD8+ T cells sorted from blood, taken in a trial of the OX40 agonist ivuxolimab. Source of these receptors: an adult with an advanced solid tumor such as melanoma, head and neck, liver or kidney cancer.

The CDR3 DNA reads as TGTGCCAGCTATAACCGAGGGGAGGGAACGAGACCTAGCACAGATACGCAGTATTTT. Translating it yields CASYNRGEGTRPSTDTQYF. V and J are TRBV27 and TRBJ2-3; 7 bases agree with TRBD2. J was trimmed by 0 bases and V by 8 bases; bases with no gene match: 20. There are 19 residues in the CDR3. Per germline, CDR1 MNHEY and CDR2 SMNVEV (reference sequence).

This clone showed up just once. The J gene is TRBJ1-1, the V gene TRBV19; 10 positions agree with TRBD1. Trimming cost V 6 bases and J 1 base; bases outside gene matches: 5. The germline V gene encodes CDR1 LNHDA and CDR2 SQIVND (reference sequence). This CDR3 is 15 amino acids long. In DNA, the CDR3 is TGTGCCAGTAGGATGACAGGGGGCGGGAACACTGAAGCTTTCTTT. It encodes CASRMTGGGNTEAFF.

The chain is built from TRBV9 and TRBJ2-2; the match to TRBD2 covers 8 bases. CDR3 length: 19 residues. Germline V gene data show CDR1 as SGDLS and CDR2 as YYNGEE. The J segment lost 3 bases and the V segment lost 0 bases, leaving 13 bases of the junction unmatched. Here the CDR3 reads CASSVGHVRAGVDTGELFF. The CDR3 nucleotides read TGTGCCAGCAGCGTAGGGCACGTTCGAGCGGGAGTTGACACCGGGGAGCTGTTTTTT.

The J gene is TRBJ2-5, the V gene TRBV11-2; 8 bases are shared with TRBD2. This CDR3 contains 16 residues. V dropped 1 base and J dropped 2; count of bases not matched to a gene: 6. Germline assignment: CDR1 SGHAT and CDR2 FQNNGV. The CDR3 sequence: CASSLGVLADQETQYF. In DNA, the CDR3 is TGTGCCAGCAGCTTAGGTGTACTAGCGGATCAAGAGACCCAGTACTTC.

V is TRBV5-6 and J is TRBJ1-2, with D perhaps matching TRBD1 (5 bases). The CDR3 spans 12 residues. CDR1 and CDR2 from the germline V gene are SGHDT and YYEEEE. V was shortened by 8 bases and J by 7 bases, with 15 bases between the two germline ends. The CDR3 spells CASQVGLGGYTF. CDR3 bases: TGTGCCAGTCAGGTGGGGCTCGGTGGCTACACCTTC.

This chain joins TRBV28 and TRBJ2-7; TRBD2 might be the D (5 bases). The V gene lost 3 bases and the J gene lost 4 bases, with 10 bases spanning the gap. This CDR3 has 13 residues. Germline V lookup: CDR1 MDHEN, CDR2 SYDVKM. CDR3 bases: TGTGCCAGCAGTTTCGGAGGTCCGTACGAGCAGTACTTC. Protein: CASSFGGPYEQYF.

V gene TRBV6-4 combines with J gene TRBJ2-2, with no clear D. The germline V gene has CDR1 MRHNA and CDR2 SNTAGT. V was clipped by 0 bases and J by 5 bases, with 7 bases between them. The CDR3 loop spans 14 amino acids. The CDR3 sequence is CASSDSATTGELFF. The CDR3 DNA follows: TGTGCCAGCAGTGACTCGGCGACGACCGGGGAGCTGTTTTTT.

The chain couples TRBV6-5 to TRBJ1-1, with 8 bases aligning to TRBD1. The CDR3 spans 15 residues. Germline V CDR1 and CDR2: MNHEY, SVGAGI. Trimming at V came to 0 bases and at J to 6 bases, leaving 6 bases not matched to a gene. CDR3 protein: CASSYSKQGVPEAFF. The CDR3 DNA reads TGTGCCAGCAGTTACTCGAAACAGGGGGTCCCTGAAGCTTTCTTT.

About this clone itself: Compared with germline, one end of the junction differs, possibly owing to a read error. The chain carries TRBV4-1 and TRBJ2-5; D is possibly TRBD1 (5 bases). Germline CDR1 is MGHRA and CDR2 is YSYEKL. The CDR3 has 15 residues. CDR3 in amino acids: CASSQGPTVQETRYF. Here the CDR3 DNA reads TGCGCCAGCAGCCAAGGTCCGACAGTCCAAGAGACCCGGTACTTC.

The rearrangement uses TRBV9 and TRBJ2-3, with TRBD2 matching 13 bases. The CDR3 has 16 amino acids. Losses at the gene ends were 3 bases for V and 4 bases for J; bases not matched to a gene: 5. The V gene's germline CDR1 is SGDLS and CDR2 YYNGEE. The CDR3 loop is CASSGTSGGAADTQYF. The CDR3 bases are TGTGCCAGCAGCGGAACTAGCGGGGGGGCCGCAGATACGCAGTATTTT.

The gene calls are TRBV19 and TRBJ1-4, with D unresolved. This CDR3 is built from 15 residues. V lost 6 bases and J lost 5, with 16 bases in between. CDR1 is LNHDA, CDR2 SQIVND, per germline (reference sequence). The CDR3 is CASRPWWEENEKLFF. In DNA, the CDR3 is TGTGCCAGTAGGCCTTGGTGGGAGGAAAATGAAAAACTGTTTTTT.

V is TRBV19 and J is TRBJ1-1; maybe TRBD1 (6 bases). CDR1 and CDR2 (germline): LNHDA, SQIVND (reference sequence). The V gene lost 5 bases and the J gene lost 1 base, with 8 bases spanning the gap. There are 13 residues in the CDR3. DNA for the CDR3: TGTGCCAGTAGTGCACAGGGGAACACTGAAGCTTTCTTT. Amino acids: CASSAQGNTEAFF.

The V and J genes are TRBV7-8 and TRBJ1-3; D is unresolved. CDR3 size: 17 residues. V was cut by 1 base and J by 0 bases, with 13 bases left in between. CDR1 is SGHVS and CDR2 is FQNEAQ in the germline V gene. The CDR3 here is CASSLGDGRSSGNTIYF. As DNA, the CDR3 is TGTGCCAGCAGCTTAGGCGACGGCAGAAGCTCTGGAAACACCATATATTTT.

This sequence joins TRBV11-2 and TRBJ2-1; 8 nucleotides agree with TRBD2. This CDR3 contains 17 residues. The J segment lost 3 bases and the V segment lost 0 bases, leaving 7 bases of the junction unmatched. The V gene's germline CDR1 is SGHAT and CDR2 FQNNGV. CDR3 sequence: CASSLEAGGPFYNEQFF. The CDR3 DNA follows: TGTGCCAGCAGCTTAGAGGCGGGAGGCCCATTCTACAATGAGCAGTTCTTC.

CDR3 amino acids: CASSLPSEEIPYEQYF. DNA of the CDR3: TGTGCCAGCAGCTTACCTAGCGAGGAGATTCCCTACGAGCAGTACTTC. V and J are TRBV7-9 and TRBJ2-7, with TRBD2 as a possible D gene (6 bases). The CDR3 is 16 amino acids. V was cut by 2 bases and J by 2 bases, with 16 bases left in between. CDR1 is SEHNR and CDR2 is FQNEAQ in the germline V gene (reference sequence).

J is TRBJ1-1 and V is TRBV19, with D hard to call. Trimming left V 10 bases short and J 5 bases short, with 14 bases between. CDR3 length: 12 amino acids. Germline CDR1 is LNHDA and CDR2 is SQIVND (reference sequence). The CDR3, as DNA: TGTGCCACGAGGCCGGGCGGGACTGAAGCTTTCTTT. As protein: CATRPGGTEAFF.

The chain recombines TRBV27 with TRBJ2-5, with TRBD2 as a possible D gene (6 bases). The last part of the DNA fits TRBJ2-7 better; the J call may be wrong. Germline V CDR1 and CDR2: MNHEY, SMNVEV (reference sequence). The length of the CDR3 is 12 residues. The CDR3 DNA reads as TGTGCCAGCGCAACCGGGAGTTTCGAGCAGTACTTC. It encodes CASATGSFEQYF.

V and J are TRBV28 and TRBJ2-7; the match to TRBD1 covers 7 bases. The CDR3 totals 13 residues. With V trimmed by 4 bases and J by 3 bases, 3 bases remained unmatched. Germline loops: CDR1 MDHEN, CDR2 SYDVKM. The CDR3 here is CASSWAGGYEQYF. Written as DNA, the CDR3 is TGTGCCAGCAGTTGGGCAGGGGGCTACGAGCAGTACTTC.

The chain uses TRBV7-9 and TRBJ2-7; 9 nucleotides align to TRBD1. V was clipped by 5 bases and J by 5 bases; unmatched bases: 7. This CDR3 has 14 residues. CDR1 and CDR2 (germline): SEHNR, FQNEAQ (reference sequence). The DNA of the CDR3 is TGTGCCAGCAGCCCGCCGGGGACAGGGAACGAGCAGTACGTC. This translates into CASSPPGTGNEQYV.

The chain employs TRBV11-3 and TRBJ2-1; D perhaps matches TRBD1 (5 bases). The germline V gene encodes CDR1 SGHNT and CDR2 YENEEA. This CDR3 comprises 13 residues. Trimming cost V 4 bases and J 3 bases, with 7 bases left between them. The CDR3 here is CASSSRDYNEQFF. CDR3 DNA: TGTGCCAGCAGCTCCAGGGACTACAATGAGCAGTTCTTC.